This T cell receptor beta chain was sequenced in a study of multiple sclerosis patients with progressive multifocal leukoencephalopathy. Whole-study results and caveats: Whether JC virus or general immunocompromise explains the findings remained unclear. Less diverse TRB repertoires were suggested in most PML patients. Before and during natalizumab, the clones expanded at PML already existed.

The table came from immunoSEQ multiplex PCR; TCRdb's copy has only in-frame clones and leaves some out. The sample lists more than 20,000 clones, less than 95% occurring once. To note about this clone: Its matching antigen is unknown.

Sample time point: 12 to 13 months of natalizumab therapy. The CDR3 consists of 11 residues. Source: PBMCs, taken from a patient treated with natalizumab. The chain carries TRBV21-1 and TRBJ2-3. TRBV21-1 is shown as a pseudogene. The receptor comes from a man aged 25 to 40 with multiple sclerosis. CDR3 loop: CASSKVGTQYF. In nucleotides, the CDR3 is TGTGCCAGCAGCAAAGTGGGTACGCAGTATTTT.